This TCR beta chain emerged from a study of blood T cell repertoires in COVID-19. In the study's own analysis: Estimation of nucleated cell counts was performed using reference gene primer amplification. The data were produced by immunoSEQ multiplex PCR, yet TCRdb's version contains in-frame clones alone and is incomplete. V and J calls and clone size are given by that table; D and trimming were obtained from the DNA. The data contain approximately 390,000 clones, 88% of them singletons. The clonotype comes from a woman in her thirties or forties with acute COVID-19. Sequences were obtained from PBMCs or T cells enriched from blood (not recorded which).

CDR3 region: CASRRQGAGNTIYF. The CDR3 bases are TGTGCCAGCAGAAGACAGGGGGCTGGAAACACCATATATTTT. The chain recombines TRBV27 with TRBJ1-3; TRBD1 aligns across 9 bases. The junction had 2 bases not matched to a gene; V was cut back by 6 bases and J by 2 bases. Germline loops: CDR1 MNHEY, CDR2 SMNVEV (reference sequence). This CDR3 spans 14 amino acids.